This T cell receptor (beta chain) appears in the sequencing data of a study of glioma-infiltrating T cells after dendritic cell vaccination. About the study: Patients had newly diagnosed or recurrent glioblastoma and received dendritic cell vaccines. Patients received autologous tumor lysate-pulsed dendritic cell vaccination between about 2003 and 2013.

The germline gives CDR1 GTSNPN, CDR2 SVGIG (reference sequence). CDR3 length: 12 residues. Trimming took off 0 bases at V and 2 bases at J, with 4 bases between the two ends. None of the glioblastoma patients had an isocitrate dehydrogenase mutation. Primers: 60 V beta forward and 13 J beta reverse. Measured with immunoSEQ multiplex PCR; TCRdb has only the in-frame clones, and not every one. The sample holds tens of thousands of clones; approximately 90% are singletons and the top ten take more than 3%. The sequence derives from a human donor with glioblastoma. V gene TRBV30 combines with J gene TRBJ1-1; D gene ambiguous. The sequencing here drew on blood, taken before dendritic cell vaccination. The CDR3 nucleotides read TGTGCCTGGAGTGTCCCAAACACTGAAGCTTTCTTT. Its protein product is CAWSVPNTEAFF.